Each of the 21 T cell receptor beta chains below was sequenced from the same sample in a study of blood T cells in healthy people across ages. A J-beta primer mix and a sample-barcoded 5' primer were used in a second PCR of about 7 to 11 cycles. MiXCR, applied by TCRdb to the 5' RACE reads, yields one record per CDR3 protein. The table includes approximately 1.5 million distinct CDR3 sequences, 30% to 35% detected once. Sequencing used blood. These receptor sequences come from a woman between 25 and 40 years old in good health.

This clonotype turned up a few times. V usage is TRBV5-6 and J usage is TRBJ2-5, with 8 positions matching TRBD1. This CDR3 contains 15 residues. Germline CDR1 and CDR2: SGHDT and YYEEEE. V lost 0 bases to trimming and J lost 4 bases; unmatched junction nucleotides: 5. CDR3 coding DNA: TGTGCCAGCAGCTTGGGGACAGGGTTTACAGAGACCCAGTACTTC. Encoded protein: CASSLGTGFTETQYF.

Only a few counts were recorded for this clonotype. V is TRBV27 and J is TRBJ2-3; no clear D gene. V lost 3 bases and J 1 base, leaving 11 bases between the germline ends. From germline, CDR1 is MNHEY and CDR2 SMNVEV (reference sequence). This CDR3 has 15 amino acids. The CDR3 bases are TGTGCCAGCAGTTTGAGTAGGGAACGCACAGATACGCAGTATTTT. It specifies CASSLSRERTDTQYF.

This clonotype was detected only a few times. The chain joins TRBV7-2 to TRBJ2-5, with D possibly TRBD2 on 5 matching bases. V lost 2 bases and J lost 1, with 11 bases in between. Looked up from germline, CDR1 is SGHTA and CDR2 is FQGNSA. There are 15 residues in the CDR3. CDR3 sequence: CASSLIEGSQETQYF. The DNA of the CDR3 is TGTGCCAGCAGCTTAATTGAGGGATCCCAAGAGACCCAGTACTTC. The full variable domain, with the rest looked up from reference TRBV7-2 and TRBJ2-5, is GAGVSQSPSNKVTEKGKDVELRCDPISGHTALYWYRQSLGQGLEFLIYFQGNSAPDKSGLPSDRFSAERTGGSVSTLTIQRTQQEDSAVYLCASSLIEGSQETQYFGPGTRLLVL.

As concerns this clonotype: A much more abundant neighbour one base away suggests this may be a read error. The chain joins TRBV29-1 to TRBJ2-3; D gene uncertain. Trimming pared 3 bases from V and 5 bases from J, leaving 12 bases between. This CDR3 has 13 amino acids. Germline CDR1 reads SQVTM; CDR2 reads ANQGSEA. The chain's CDR3 is CSVDATLQDTQYF. The CDR3 coding sequence is TGCAGCGTTGATGCGACTCTACAAGATACGCAGTATTTT.

Comment on this clonotype: An end of the junction differs from the germline gene, which may be a read error. The rearrangement links TRBV27 to TRBJ2-7; TRBD2 matches 11 bases. Germline assignment: CDR1 MNHEY and CDR2 SMNVEV (reference sequence). CDR3 length: 14 amino acids. CDR3 loop: CASSISSGGYEQYF. The CDR3 region has the DNA TGTGCCAGCAGTATATCTAGCGGGGGGTACGAGCAGTACTTC.

This clonotype was recorded only once. J is TRBJ2-2 and V is TRBV9; possibly TRBD2 for D (6 bases). V was clipped by 4 bases and J by 2 bases, with 12 bases between them. Germline V CDR1 and CDR2: SGDLS, YYNGEE. CDR3 size: 15 residues. The CDR3 DNA reads as TGTGCCAGCAGCACGGGACTGCCAAACACCGGGGAGCTGTTTTTT. It specifies CASSTGLPNTGELFF.

The chain recombines TRBV5-4 with TRBJ2-6; D might be TRBD2 (5 bases). The CDR3 consists of 15 residues. Per the germline V gene, CDR1 is SGHNT and CDR2 is YYREEE (reference sequence). V dropped 4 bases and J dropped 3 bases, with 11 bases sitting between them. CDR3 nucleotides: TGTGCCAGCAGCAAGGACCGGGGTGGGGCCAACGTCCTGACTTTC. Its protein product is CASSKDRGGANVLTF.

This clonotype appeared a few times. Germline and junction disagree at one end, which may indicate a read error. The rearrangement joins TRBV4-1 to TRBJ1-2; perhaps TRBD1 as D (6 bases). The CDR3 spans 15 residues. Germline V lookup: CDR1 MGHRA, CDR2 YSYEKL. CDR3 DNA sequence: TGCGCCGGCAGCCCACGACAGGTGGAAAACTATGGCTACACCTTC. Its protein is CAGSPRQVENYGYTF.

The chain recombines TRBV9 with TRBJ1-2; 7 bases line up with TRBD1. The CDR3 has 16 residues. With 3 bases clipped from V and 3 bases from J, the junction kept 11 bases outside the gene matches. Germline CDR1 is SGDLS and CDR2 is YYNGEE. The CDR3 nucleotides are TGTGCCAGCAGCGCAGGGGGGACCCGGAGGGACTATGGCTACACCTTC. Translated, it gives CASSAGGTRRDYGYTF.

This clonotype was found a few times. J is TRBJ1-2 and V is TRBV4-1; the match to TRBD1 covers 10 bases. This CDR3 is 15 amino acids long. Germline CDR1 is MGHRA and CDR2 is YSYEKL. V trimming: 6 bases; J trimming: 5 bases; junction bases outside the gene matches: 9. CDR3 DNA: TGCGCCAGCAGTTCGGACAGGGGGTATCCTTATGGCTACACCTTC. It translates to CASSSDRGYPYGYTF.

Ten or more counts support this clonotype. The chain links TRBV25-1 to TRBJ1-1; tentative D call: TRBD1 (6 bases). CDR3 length equals 12 residues. CDR1 is MGHDK, CDR2 SYGVNS, per germline. Between the trimmed V and J ends, which lost 3 bases and 5 bases, there was a span of 7 bases. CDR3 loop: CASSEQGTEAFF. DNA of the CDR3: TGTGCCAGCAGTGAGCAGGGGACTGAAGCTTTCTTT.

In its sample, this clonotype was seen a few times. This rearrangement joins TRBV21-1 to TRBJ1-2; the table's D call of TRBD1 was not tested on the DNA. TRBV21-1 is deemed a pseudogene. CDR3 length: 15 amino acids. The CDR3 loop reads CAGLGQGAQFVGYTF. As DNA, the CDR3 is TGTGCCGGACTCGGACAGGGGGCGCAATTTGTTGGCTACACCTTC.

This clonotype appeared a few times. This may stem from a read error, because a much larger clone lies one nucleotide away. The V call is TRBV4-2, the J call TRBJ2-7; D uncertain. This CDR3 contains 15 residues. Looked up from germline, CDR1 is LGHNA and CDR2 is YNFKEQ. The CDR3 here is CASSRLDPGGSERYF. CDR3 DNA: TGTGCCAGCAGCCGACTTGATCCTGGTGGGTCCGAGCGGTACTTC.

This chain joins TRBV6-1 and TRBJ1-2; no definite D call. Trimming removed 2 bases at V and 4 bases at J, with 14 bases between. This CDR3 contains 15 residues. CDR1 MNHNS and CDR2 SASEGT come from the germline V gene. The CDR3, as DNA: TGTGCCAGCAGTGAAATGGCAGGAGGGCCCTATGGCTACACCTTC. Amino acids: CASSEMAGGPYGYTF.

CDR3 amino acids: CASSEYGGPGNEQFF. The CDR3 DNA follows: TGTGCCAGCAGTGAATATGGGGGCCCGGGCAATGAGCAGTTCTTC. The J gene is TRBJ2-1, the V gene TRBV25-1, with D tentatively TRBD1 (6 bases). The length of the CDR3 is 15 residues. Germline CDR1 reads MGHDK; CDR2 reads SYGVNS. Trimming pared 0 bases from V and 6 bases from J, leaving 12 bases between.

The chain employs TRBV24-1 and TRBJ2-3, with D possibly called TRBD1 or TRBD2 (5 bases each). Germline CDR1 reads KGHDR; CDR2 reads SFDVKD. The germline V and J ends were trimmed by 3 bases and 1 base, with 19 bases remaining between them. The CDR3 runs 18 residues. The CDR3 bases are TGTGCCACCAGTGATCCTAACACCCCCCGGGGCGGCACAGATACGCAGTATTTT. This codes for CATSDPNTPRGGTDTQYF.

CDR3 sequence reads: CASINQGTSYGYTF. For the CDR3, the DNA is TGTGCCAGCATCAATCAGGGGACCTCCTATGGCTACACCTTC. This chain connects TRBV12-3 or TRBV12-4 to TRBJ1-2; TRBD1 is a possible D gene (6 bases). V lost 7 bases, J lost 4 bases, and 16 bases lay in between. The CDR3 extends over 14 amino acids.

There are many counts of this clonotype. The chain carries TRBV7-3 and TRBJ1-2; D is possibly TRBD1 (5 bases). V shed 2 bases and J shed 8 bases, with 12 bases lying between them. In germline, CDR1 is SGHTA, CDR2 FQGTGA. The CDR3 spans 13 residues. The CDR3 DNA sequence: TGTGCCAGCAGCTTAGGTTCGGGGGACGGCTACACCTTC. It translates to CASSLGSGDGYTF. The entire variable domain, with the rest obtained from reference TRBV7-3 and TRBJ1-2, is as follows: GAGVSQTPSNKVTEKGKYVELRCDPISGHTALYWYRQSLGQGPEFLIYFQGTGAADDSGLPNDRFFAVRPEGSVSTLKIQRTERGDSAVYLCASSLGSGDGYTFGSGTRLTVV.

The rearrangement links TRBV29-1 to TRBJ1-1; D possibly corresponds to TRBD1 (5 bases). Trimming removed 4 bases at V and 0 bases at J, with 12 bases between. In germline, CDR1 is SQVTM, CDR2 ANQGSEA. The CDR3 runs 14 residues. In nucleotides, the CDR3 is TGCAGCGTTGTAGGGGACCGCATGAACACTGAAGCTTTCTTT. Translation: CSVVGDRMNTEAFF.

The chain uses TRBV6-4 and TRBJ1-1; unclear D gene. Germline V gene data show CDR1 as MRHNA and CDR2 as SNTAGT. This CDR3 contains 17 residues. V gave up 0 bases and J gave up 7 bases, with 21 bases separating them. The chain's CDR3 is CASSDSKVCKADNEAFF. In DNA form, the CDR3 reads TGTGCCAGCAGTGACTCGAAGGTCTGTAAGGCGGATAATGAAGCTTTCTTT.

This clonotype was seen a few times. In nucleotides, the CDR3 is TGTGCCAGCAGTCCACATAGGGTAGCGGGAGACAATGAGCAGTTCTTC. Amino acid sequence: CASSPHRVAGDNEQFF. This sequence joins TRBV27 and TRBJ2-1, with TRBD2 matching 9 bases. Germline V gives CDR1 MNHEY, CDR2 SMNVEV (reference sequence). The V and J ends lost 5 bases and 5 bases, in that order; junction bases with no gene match: 10. The CDR3 is made up of 16 amino acids.